This TCR beta chain stems from a study of metastatic and nonmetastatic thyroid tumors. The study's findings and limits: Malignant tumors reportedly showed significantly higher TCR beta diversity than benign nodules in both blood and tumor.

None of the patients had undergone any treatment ahead of thyroid surgery. On this clone: The antigen is not known. At one boundary the junction diverges from the germline segment, which might be a read error.

This CDR3 region has 13 residues. Authors' processing steps: The study built a papillary thyroid cancer distant-metastasis classifier from CDR3 differences across clinicopathological groups. Via MiXCR, TCRdb re-called the PCR reads. None of the V and J calls come from the authors' own analysis; TCRdb made them. The sample shows tens of thousands of clones, about a sixth of them seen only once. The clonotype originates from a female donor with papillary thyroid cancer or a benign thyroid nodule (not recorded which). Some clones in this sample may be carry-over from other donors' samples. This rearrangement joins TRBV12-3 or TRBV12-4 to TRBJ2-1, with a possible D match to TRBD2 (6 bases). Source material: blood. CDR3 in amino acids: CASSYHRETEQLF. In DNA, the CDR3 is TGTGCCAGCAGTTATCATCGGGAGACTGAGCAGCTCTTC.